This T cell receptor beta chain originates from a study of radiation and T cells in renal cell carcinoma. Background on the study: Nephrectomy followed 15 Gy stereotactic body radiation by 4 weeks. Study-wide points: Top tumor clonotypes rose in blood 2 weeks post-radiation, then contracted.

With regard to this clone: Its matching antigen is unknown.

Germline CDR1 reads SEHNR; CDR2 reads FQNEAQ (reference sequence). The CDR3 covers 17 residues. V lost 5 bases, J lost 1 base, and 13 bases stayed unmatched. The method was immunoSEQ multiplex PCR; TCRdb's version includes in-frame clones alone and lacks a portion of them. The data contain 45,000 or so clones, 83% of them seen just once; the ten biggest clones take up around 31%. The time point denotes: baseline pretreatment blood. The treatment here: 15 Gy SBRT to primary tumor, nephrectomy 4 weeks later. The material was blood, obtained from a patient whose treatment included radiotherapy and nephrectomy. The receptor's source is a woman in her 70s with renal cell carcinoma. The J gene is TRBJ2-7, the V gene TRBV7-9; 8 bases are shared with TRBD1. This CDR3 reads CASSLSHDRGASYEQYF. The DNA for the CDR3 is TGTGCCAGCAGCCTTTCCCACGACAGGGGCGCTTCCTACGAGCAGTACTTC.